Included here is one T cell receptor (beta chain) sequence, with context. Its antigen is unknown. Some clones are missing from TCRdb's copy, which holds only in-frame ones; the method was immunoSEQ multiplex PCR. The data hold just under 45,000 clones, with more than 85% observed a single time. The sample's time point: week 23, last vaccination. Topical imiquimod was applied with each vaccine dose, which held 300 ug of mutant IDH1 20-mer peptide. The entry originates in a study of a mutant IDH1 vaccine in newly diagnosed glioma. Turning to the study itself: Eight vaccinations went to patients in weeks 1, 3, 5, 7, 11, 15, 19, 23. Beginning 4-6 weeks after radiotherapy alone, or with temozolomide cycles, vaccination took place. Among treated patients, about 62% were male and approximately 40% female, and mean age was 40.4 years. Most patients had radiochemotherapy with temozolomide before enrollment; others had one alone.

Germline V gene data show CDR1 as SQVTM and CDR2 as ANQGSEA. The CDR3 has 14 residues. Trimming left V 5 bases short and J 7 bases short, with 19 bases between. This sequence joins TRBV29-1 and TRBJ2-3, with D perhaps matching TRBD2 (5 bases). The source was PBMCs, collected from a glioma patient whose treatment included an IDH1 peptide vaccine. The receptor was isolated from a man between 50 and 59 years old with glioma. CDR3 in amino acids: CSVSTLERGNTQYF. The DNA for the CDR3 is TGCAGCGTTTCCACCTTGGAGCGAGGGAATACGCAGTATTTT.